The 24 T cell receptor beta chains presented below share a single source sample, sequenced in a study of metastatic and nonmetastatic thyroid tumors. TCRdb re-processed the PCR reads through MiXCR. This sample has 8,000 to 10,000 clones, with roughly 15% found just once. Ahead of thyroid surgery, no patient had received treatment of any kind. Sequenced input: blood. The receptor set was obtained from a female donor with papillary thyroid cancer or a benign thyroid nodule (not recorded which). Some clones in this sample may be carry-over from other donors' samples.

This clone was seen repeatedly, ten times or more. This chain links TRBV20-1 with TRBJ2-1; 8 bases line up with TRBD1. Per the germline V gene, CDR1 is DFQATT and CDR2 is SNEGSKA (reference sequence). Trimming removed 4 bases from V and 15 bases from J; junction bases left unmatched: 5. The CDR3 has 10 amino acids. The CDR3 reads CSATPGTGFF. CDR3 nucleotide sequence: TGCAGTGCTACCCCCGGGACAGGGTTCTTC.

The rearrangement joins TRBV20-1 to TRBJ2-5; no reliable D call. This CDR3 spans 16 amino acids. Trimming pared 0 bases from V and 5 bases from J, leaving 19 bases between. The germline V gene has CDR1 DFQATT and CDR2 SNEGSKA (reference sequence). DNA of the CDR3: TGCAGTGCTAGAGATTCGGGCTGGGGTCAGATGGAGACCCAGTACTTC. The encoded protein is CSARDSGWGQMETQYF.

The table lists this clone with many counts. A single base separates this from a much larger clone, so it may be a read error. J is TRBJ2-1 and V is TRBV10-2, with 7 bases identical to TRBD2. The CDR3 spans 12 residues. CDR1 is WSHSY and CDR2 is SAAADI in the germline V gene. The CDR3 region is CASRYRDYEQLF. The CDR3 DNA sequence: TGCGCCAGCAGATATAGGGACTATGAGCAGCTCTTC.

This CDR3 is CASSPLGGSGNTIYF. CDR3 nucleotide sequence: TGTGCCAGCAGCCCCCTAGGGGGTTCTGGAAACACCATATATTTT. The chain carries TRBV7-2 and TRBJ1-3, with D perhaps matching TRBD1 (6 bases). V lost 5 bases and J 1 base, leaving 12 bases between the germline ends. Germline V lookup: CDR1 SGHTA, CDR2 FQGNSA. The CDR3 sequence is 15 residues long.

In regard to this clone: A junction boundary mismatches the germline segment, possibly from a read error. The V and J genes are TRBV7-3 and TRBJ2-2, with D perhaps matching TRBD2 (5 bases). The CDR3 runs 14 residues. Germline-derived CDR1 and CDR2 are SGHTA and FQGTGA. CDR3 sequence: CASSSGFNTGELSF. The CDR3 coding sequence is TGTGCCAGCAGCTCAGGTTTTAACACCGGGGAGCTGTCTTTT.

By share, this clone ranks as medium-sized (0.01 to 0.1%). CDR3 in amino acids: CASSELGGRGETQYF. CDR3 nucleotides: TGTGCCAGCAGTGAATTGGGTGGGAGGGGAGAGACCCAGTACTTC. V usage is TRBV6-1 and J usage is TRBJ2-5, with 7 bases lining up with TRBD2. V was clipped by 2 bases and J by 4 bases; unmatched bases: 7. Germline V gene lookup returns CDR1 MNHNS and CDR2 SASEGT. The CDR3 length is 15 residues.

In its sample, this clone was seen many times. Here the CDR3 DNA reads TGTGCCAGCAGCTTAGCGGTGTCGGGGGGGCTAATTGGCACAGATACGCAGTATTTT. Its translation is CASSLAVSGGLIGTDTQYF. The chain links TRBV7-6 to TRBJ2-3; the match to TRBD2 covers 8 bases. CDR3 length equals 19 residues. Trimming cost V 0 bases and J 1 base; bases outside gene matches: 12. Germline V gene lookup returns CDR1 SGHVS and CDR2 FNYEAQ. The full variable domain, completed using reference TRBV7-6 and TRBJ2-3, is GAGVSQSPRYKVTKRGQDVALRCDPISGHVSLYWYRQALGQGPEFLTYFNYEAQQDKSGLPNDRFSAERPEGSISTLTIQRTEQRDSAMYRCASSLAVSGGLIGTDTQYFGPGTRLTVL.

By sample fraction, this clone is medium-sized. The sample holds other DNA sequences that translate to the same CDR3. The rearrangement joins TRBV27 to TRBJ2-6, with unresolved D. Per germline, CDR1 MNHEY and CDR2 SMNVEV (reference sequence). The germline V and J ends were trimmed by 4 bases and 2 bases, with 6 bases remaining between them. The CDR3 runs 14 residues. CDR3 coding DNA: TGTGCCAGCAGTTCCAGACCTGGGGCCAACGTCCTGACTTTC. Encoded protein: CASSSRPGANVLTF.

About this clone itself: No conserved phenylalanine or tryptophan ends this CDR3, so it is likely a read error. The chain couples TRBV20-1 to TRBJ2-5; D gene unclear. The CDR3 has 10 residues. The V and J ends lost 7 bases and 6 bases respectively, with 9 bases between them. Germline assignment: CDR1 DFQATT and CDR2 SNEGSKA (reference sequence). CDR3 bases: TGCAGTGACCACTCGCAGACCCAGTACTTA. Its translation is CSDHSQTQYL.

For this clone: Given the absence of the conserved phenylalanine or tryptophan at the CDR3 end, a read error is likely. The CDR3 protein is CASSAGGGTEAFL. In nucleotides, the CDR3 is TGTGCCAGCAGTGCTGGGGGGGGCACTGAAGCTTTCCTT. The chain employs TRBV6-1 and TRBJ1-1, with D perhaps TRBD1 (5 bases). Trimming removed 4 bases at V and 4 bases at J, with 10 bases between. The CDR3 is made up of 13 amino acids. Germline V gives CDR1 MNHNS, CDR2 SASEGT.

The chain uses TRBV7-9 and TRBJ2-7, with 10 positions matching TRBD2. Germline V gene data show CDR1 as SEHNR and CDR2 as FQNEAQ (reference sequence). The CDR3 contains 15 residues. V shed 4 bases, J shed 4 bases, and the junction held 7 bases outside the gene matches. Here the CDR3 DNA reads TGTGCCAGCAGCTACCCGGCTAGCGGGAGTTACGAGCAGTACTTC. It encodes CASSYPASGSYEQYF.

About this clone itself: This may stem from a read error, because a much larger clone lies one nucleotide away. The genes are TRBV9 and TRBJ2-3, with a possible D match to TRBD1 (5 bases). The CDR3 runs to 14 residues. Per germline, CDR1 SGDLS and CDR2 YYNGEE. The CDR3 is CVSEEGAPTDTQYF. The CDR3 DNA reads TGTGTCAGCGAGGAAGGGGCCCCTACAGATACGCAGTATTTT.

This clone was counted at least ten times. J is TRBJ2-1 and V is TRBV5-5; 12 nucleotides agree with TRBD2. The CDR3 contains 16 residues. V was clipped by 3 bases and J by 5 bases; unmatched bases: 6. The V gene's germline CDR1 is SGHKS and CDR2 YYEKEE (reference sequence). The CDR3 here is CASSSTSGRSHNEQFF. The CDR3 region has the DNA TGTGCCAGCAGCTCGACTAGCGGGAGATCCCACAATGAGCAGTTCTTC.

In this sample, this clone turned up a few times. The chain has TRBV28 and TRBJ1-5; D gene unclear. CDR1 and CDR2 (germline): MDHEN, SYDVKM. The CDR3 covers 15 residues. Deletions cut 5 bases from V and 2 bases from J, with 13 bases between. The CDR3 bases are TGTGCCAGCAGTCTTGGACTAAGGGGCAATCAGCCCCAGCATTTT. Its translation is CASSLGLRGNQPQHF. Full variable domain (remainder filled in from reference TRBV28 and TRBJ1-5): DVKVTQSSRYLVKRTGEKVFLECVQDMDHENMFWYRQDPGLGLRLIYFSYDVKMKEKGDIPEGYSVSREKKERFSLILESASTNQTSMYLCASSLGLRGNQPQHFGDGTRLSIL.

This clone is medium-sized by share. This chain uses TRBV6-2 or TRBV6-3 with TRBJ2-1; 8 bases agree with TRBD1. The V segment lost 6 bases and the J segment 7 bases; nucleotides outside the gene matches: 14. The CDR3 is made up of 16 amino acids. Looked up from germline, CDR1 is MNHEY and CDR2 is SVGEGT. This CDR3 reads CASSLYGQGGLNEQFF. CDR3 in DNA: TGTGCCAGCAGCTTATACGGACAGGGAGGTTTGAATGAGCAGTTCTTC.

This clone was picked up a small number of times. The rearrangement joins TRBV6-1 to TRBJ2-2; TRBD1 aligns across 8 bases. After removal of 4 bases from V and 6 bases from J, the junction contained 7 bases not matched to a gene. This CDR3 region has 15 residues. Germline V gene lookup returns CDR1 MNHNS and CDR2 SASEGT. CDR3 loop: CASSGQGSLPGELFF. The CDR3 DNA sequence: TGTGCCAGCAGTGGACAGGGGTCTCTCCCCGGGGAGCTGTTTTTT.

This clone was seen a handful of times. The chain joins TRBV6-1 to TRBJ2-7; D not resolved. The V end was cut by 1 base, the J end by 2 bases, with 12 bases between. The length of the CDR3 is 15 residues. The germline CDR1 and CDR2 sequences are MNHNS and SASEGT. CDR3 protein: CASSEDPAATYEQYF. The DNA of the CDR3 is TGTGCCAGCAGTGAAGATCCGGCAGCGACCTACGAGCAGTACTTC.

This clone was recorded at least ten times. J is TRBJ2-1 and V is TRBV7-9; TRBD2 aligns across 14 bases. Trimming cost V 5 bases and J 6 bases; bases outside gene matches: 9. The CDR3 has 17 residues. CDR1 and CDR2 (germline): SEHNR, FQNEAQ (reference sequence). Here the CDR3 DNA reads TGTGCCAGCAGCCCGGGGACTAGCGGGGGCCGAGGCAATGAGCAGTTCTTC. This translates into CASSPGTSGGRGNEQFF.

The chain recombines TRBV2 with TRBJ2-3, with TRBD2 identical over 11 bases. The CDR3 covers 15 residues. V gave up 3 bases and J gave up 3 bases; unmatched junction bases: 2. Germline-derived CDR1 and CDR2 are SNHLY and FYNNEI. CDR3 residues: CASSDSGGATDTQYF. CDR3 DNA: TGTGCCAGCAGTGATAGCGGGGGGGCTACAGATACGCAGTATTTT.

The sample holds many counts of this clone. The chain employs TRBV20-1 and TRBJ2-1; tentative D call: TRBD2 (7 bases). V dropped 3 bases and J dropped 7 bases, with 22 bases sitting between them. This CDR3 is built from 16 residues. In germline, CDR1 is DFQATT, CDR2 SNEGSKA (reference sequence). The CDR3 DNA follows: TGCAGTGCTAGTCTTTGGGGGGGCGGGAGACGGAATGAGCAGTTCTTC. It yields the protein CSASLWGGGRRNEQFF.

This clone showed up many times. The chain employs TRBV5-4 and TRBJ1-2; TRBD1 matches 7 bases. The CDR3 consists of 13 residues. The germline V gene has CDR1 SGHNT and CDR2 YYREEE (reference sequence). V was pared by 5 bases and J by 4 bases, with 5 bases of the junction left unmatched. The CDR3 DNA is TGTGCCAGCAGATTCGGACAGGTCTATGGCTACACCTTC. Residues: CASRFGQVYGYTF. The whole variable domain, remainder taken from reference TRBV5-4 and TRBJ1-2, is ETGVTQSPTHLIKTRGQQVTLRCSSQSGHNTVSWYQQALGQGPQFIFQYYREEENGRGNFPPRFSGLQFPNYSSELNVNALELDDSALYLCASRFGQVYGYTFGSGTRLTVV.

This clone is medium-sized (0.01 to 0.1%) by share. The chain combines TRBV12-3 or TRBV12-4 with TRBJ2-1; the D is unclear. CDR3 length: 13 residues. The V end lost 6 bases, the J end lost 5 bases, and 11 bases lay between the germline ends. This CDR3 is CASSPSLDNEQFF. Written as DNA, the CDR3 is TGTGCCAGCAGCCCTAGTTTAGACAATGAGCAGTTCTTC.

This clone appeared a few times. The chain joins TRBV6-1 to TRBJ2-7; 7 nucleotides agree with TRBD1. Unmatched junction bases numbered 8, after V lost 3 bases and J lost 3 bases. The CDR3 sequence is 15 residues long. Germline assignment: CDR1 MNHNS and CDR2 SASEGT. In nucleotides, the CDR3 is TGTGCCAGCAGTGACCCGGGACAGTGGCTCTACGAGCAGTACTTC. It is translated as CASSDPGQWLYEQYF.

This clone was counted once. The gene calls are TRBV7-2 and TRBJ1-2; 8 positions agree with TRBD1. Germline V gives CDR1 SGHTA, CDR2 FQGNSA. Germline trimming cut 5 bases from V and 3 bases from J; bases unmatched to any gene: 5. CDR3 length: 14 amino acids. For the CDR3, the DNA is TGTGCCAGCAGCCGGACAGGGTCCGACTATGGCTACACCTTC. As protein: CASSRTGSDYGYTF.